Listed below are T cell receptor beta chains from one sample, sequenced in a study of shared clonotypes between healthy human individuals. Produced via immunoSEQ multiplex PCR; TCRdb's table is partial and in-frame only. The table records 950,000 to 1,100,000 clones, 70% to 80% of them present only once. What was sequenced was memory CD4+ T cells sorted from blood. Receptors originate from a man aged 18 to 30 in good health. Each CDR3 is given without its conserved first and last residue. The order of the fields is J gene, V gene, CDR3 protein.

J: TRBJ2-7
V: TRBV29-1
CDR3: SGLGQGTYEQY

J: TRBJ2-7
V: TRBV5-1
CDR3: ASSSRSGTAYEQY

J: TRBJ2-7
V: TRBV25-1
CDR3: ASGGTYTYEQY

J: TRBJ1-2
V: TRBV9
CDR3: ASSRQGDYGYT

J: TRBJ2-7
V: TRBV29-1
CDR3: SGLGSYEQY

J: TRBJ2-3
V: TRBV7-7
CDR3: ASSPGLAGDIDTQY

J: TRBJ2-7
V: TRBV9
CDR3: ASSVVPTSGSIHEQY

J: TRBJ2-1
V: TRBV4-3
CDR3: ASSQAHGTFGGEQF

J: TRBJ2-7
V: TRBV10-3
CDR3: AISVGASGAGEQY

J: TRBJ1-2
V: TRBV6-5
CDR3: ASTKRTDNNYGYT

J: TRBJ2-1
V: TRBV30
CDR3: AWSGDKGSYNEQF

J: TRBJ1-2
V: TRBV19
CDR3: ASQDSGTSNYGYT

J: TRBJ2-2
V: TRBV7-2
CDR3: ASSLRRGTGELF

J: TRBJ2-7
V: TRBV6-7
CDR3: ASSYSLRGTYEQY

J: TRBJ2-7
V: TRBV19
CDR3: ASSSPGQGFYEQY

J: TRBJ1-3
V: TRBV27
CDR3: ASSPDGGNTIY

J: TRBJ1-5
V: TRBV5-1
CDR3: ASSLTGLNHQPQH

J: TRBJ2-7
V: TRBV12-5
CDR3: ASGLVRGALSGRTSSYEQY

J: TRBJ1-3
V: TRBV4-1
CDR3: ASSQGHSGNTIY

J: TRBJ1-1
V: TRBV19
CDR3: ASSMGTGRGTEAF

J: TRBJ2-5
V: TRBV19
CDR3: ASSIGAGAGLQETQY

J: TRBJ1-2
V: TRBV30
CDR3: AWKQDGLGYT

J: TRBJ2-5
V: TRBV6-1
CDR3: ASSEGRTSGYQETQY

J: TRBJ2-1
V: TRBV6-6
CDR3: ASSYSPGYNEQF

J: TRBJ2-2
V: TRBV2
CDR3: ASRDRDIGELF

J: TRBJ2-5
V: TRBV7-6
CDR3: ASSTGQGRETQY

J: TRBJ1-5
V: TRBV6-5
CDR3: ASSYSRVEQPQH

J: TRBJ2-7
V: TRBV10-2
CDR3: ASSEGGYEQY

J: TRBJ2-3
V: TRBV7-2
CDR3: ASSLGTTPSDTQY

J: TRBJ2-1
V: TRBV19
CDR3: ASSRTSGGSYNEQF

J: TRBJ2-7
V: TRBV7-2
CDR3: ASSLVASLTYEQY

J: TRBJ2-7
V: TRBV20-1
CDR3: SASEGGEQY

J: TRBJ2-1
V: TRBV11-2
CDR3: ASSLSNKGEQF

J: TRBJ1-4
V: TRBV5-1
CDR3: ASSSGDFTNEKLF

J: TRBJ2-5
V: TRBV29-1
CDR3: SGSVGQETQY

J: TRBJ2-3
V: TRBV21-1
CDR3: ASIRYGDTQY

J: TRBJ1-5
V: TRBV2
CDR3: ASSVDRADQPQH

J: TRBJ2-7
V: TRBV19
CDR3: ASSIMEGLDYEQY

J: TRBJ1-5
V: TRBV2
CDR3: ASRNQVNQPQH

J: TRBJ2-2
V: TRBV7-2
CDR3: ASSRDGGSNTGELF